The 18 T cell receptor beta chains reported below all come from one sample, sequenced in a study of CD8+ T cells in alopecia areata. As the sequencing template, cDNA was produced by extracting RNA and reverse transcribing it. Data came from immunoSEQ multiplex PCR; TCRdb stores just in-frame clones and leaves some out. This table has around 210,000 clones, roughly 50% appearing once. The sequenced material came from CD8+ T cells sorted from blood. The receptors come from a human donor in good health.

The J gene is TRBJ2-7, the V gene TRBV5-1, with D perhaps matching TRBD2 (6 bases). Germline assignment: CDR1 SGHRS and CDR2 YFSETQ. This CDR3 is 16 amino acids long. V was cut by 0 bases and J by 0 bases, with 13 bases left in between. The CDR3 nucleotides are TGCGCCAGCAGCTTGGATAGGCGGGGAAACTCCTACGAGCAGTACTTC. Its translation is CASSLDRRGNSYEQYF.

The chain carries TRBV29-1 and TRBJ2-7; 8 bases are a match to TRBD1. The V gene end was trimmed by 5 bases and the J gene end by 2 bases; junction bases not matched to a gene: 5. There are 13 residues in the CDR3. The germline gives CDR1 SQVTM, CDR2 ANQGSEA. The CDR3 is CSVKGQGPYEQYF. The CDR3 nucleotides read TGCAGCGTTAAAGGACAGGGCCCCTACGAGCAGTACTTC.

The gene calls are TRBV7-9 and TRBJ1-1, with D possibly matching TRBD1 (6 bases). V lost 4 bases, J lost 0 bases, and 12 bases lay in between. CDR1 is SEHNR and CDR2 is FQNEAQ in the germline V gene (reference sequence). The CDR3 consists of 15 residues. The CDR3 DNA reads as TGTGCCAGCAGCTATAGGGGGGAGATGAACACTGAAGCTTTCTTT. This sequence encodes CASSYRGEMNTEAFF.

This clone was counted a few times. The V gene is TRBV2, the J gene TRBJ2-7, with 10 bases that match TRBD1. The CDR3 consists of 14 residues. V was pared by 6 bases and J by 3 bases, with 5 bases of the junction left unmatched. Germline CDR1 reads SNHLY; CDR2 reads FYNNEI. The CDR3 sequence: CASRRQGADYEQYF. The DNA for the CDR3 is TGTGCCAGCAGACGACAGGGGGCCGACTACGAGCAGTACTTC.

The chain is built from TRBV2 and TRBJ2-5, with 7 bases matching TRBD1. J lost 5 bases, V lost 1 base, and 10 bases had no gene match. Looked up from germline, CDR1 is SNHLY and CDR2 is FYNNEI. The CDR3 length is 16 residues. The CDR3 loop is CASSEEGTGVIETQYF. CDR3 nucleotide sequence: TGTGCCAGCAGTGAAGAGGGAACAGGGGTTATTGAGACCCAGTACTTC.

The J gene is TRBJ1-1, the V gene TRBV29-1; no clear D. The CDR3 spans 12 residues. Germline V gene data show CDR1 as SQVTM and CDR2 as ANQGSEA. V shed 6 bases and J shed 0 bases, with 8 bases lying between them. CDR3 residues: CSVLDLNTEAFF. DNA for the CDR3: TGCAGCGTCCTAGACTTGAACACTGAAGCTTTCTTT.

The rearrangement uses TRBV15 and TRBJ2-7; no clear D gene. CDR1 is LNHNV and CDR2 is YYDKDF in the germline V gene (reference sequence). The CDR3 loop spans 14 amino acids. Trimming pared 6 bases from V and 2 bases from J, leaving 14 bases between. CDR3 loop: CATREHQRTYEQYF. The DNA for the CDR3 is TGTGCCACCAGGGAACACCAAAGAACCTACGAGCAGTACTTC.

V and J are TRBV11-2 and TRBJ2-3, with D perhaps matching TRBD2 (6 bases). Per the germline V gene, CDR1 is SGHAT and CDR2 is FQNNGV. The germline V and J ends were trimmed by 6 bases and 2 bases, with 18 bases remaining between them. The length of the CDR3 is 16 residues. CDR3 region: CASRGAGPQPTDTQYF. The CDR3 coding sequence is TGTGCCAGCAGGGGAGCGGGCCCGCAACCCACAGATACGCAGTATTTT.

This clone was seen more than once but under ten times. V and J are TRBV5-6 and TRBJ2-7; 9 bases are shared with TRBD2. V was clipped by 0 bases and J by 3 bases; unmatched bases: 1. The CDR3 runs 14 residues. Germline CDR1 and CDR2: SGHDT and YYEEEE. The CDR3 DNA is TGTGCCAGCAGCTTGGGACTAGCGGTCTACGAGCAGTACTTC. Translating gives CASSLGLAVYEQYF.

The rearrangement uses TRBV27 and TRBJ1-1; a possible D gene is TRBD1 (5 bases). The length of the CDR3 is 14 residues. In germline, CDR1 is MNHEY, CDR2 SMNVEV (reference sequence). The germline V and J ends were trimmed by 4 bases and 4 bases, with 13 bases remaining between them. CDR3 loop: CASSWLQGSTEAFF. DNA for the CDR3: TGTGCCAGCAGTTGGTTGCAGGGTAGCACTGAAGCTTTCTTT.

This rearrangement joins TRBV5-6 to TRBJ2-1; D remains unclear. The germline CDR1 and CDR2 sequences are SGHDT and YYEEEE. CDR3 length: 12 amino acids. Trimming took 4 bases from V and 10 from J, leaving 12 bases between them. CDR3 sequence reads: CASSTIILEQFF. CDR3 nucleotides: TGTGCCAGCAGCACCATAATCCTAGAGCAGTTCTTC.

V and J are TRBV4-1 and TRBJ1-1, with D perhaps matching TRBD1 (5 bases). CDR3 length equals 15 residues. The germline V gene has CDR1 MGHRA and CDR2 YSYEKL. The V gene lost 4 bases and the J gene lost 1 base, with 13 bases spanning the gap. CDR3 sequence: CASSPGGTGNTEAFF. Here the CDR3 DNA reads TGCGCCAGCAGCCCTGGAGGGACGGGGAACACTGAAGCTTTCTTT.

This chain joins TRBV15 and TRBJ1-3; D perhaps matches TRBD1 (5 bases). CDR3 length: 15 amino acids. Germline CDR1 and CDR2: LNHNV and YYDKDF (reference sequence). Trimming removed 0 bases at V and 1 base at J, with 7 bases between. CDR3 amino acids: CATSRDQGSGNTIYF. The DNA for the CDR3 is TGTGCCACCAGCAGAGATCAGGGATCTGGAAACACCATATATTTT.

This sequence joins TRBV19 and TRBJ2-3; TRBD1 matches at 11 bases. This CDR3 has 15 residues. In germline, CDR1 is LNHDA, CDR2 SQIVND (reference sequence). After removal of 3 bases from V and 4 bases from J, the junction contained 3 bases not matched to a gene. CDR3 region: CASSIGTGGADTQYF. As DNA, the CDR3 is TGTGCCAGTAGTATTGGGACAGGGGGAGCAGATACGCAGTATTTT. The full variable domain, its missing parts supplied by reference TRBV19 and TRBJ2-3, is DGGITQSPKYLFRKEGQNVTLSCEQNLNHDAMYWYRQDPGQGLRLIYYSQIVNDFQKGDIAEGYSVSREKKESFPLTVTSAQKNPTAFYLCASSIGTGGADTQYFGPGTRLTVL.

This clone was seen a handful of times. This chain links TRBV14 with TRBJ2-1; D unclear. CDR1 SGHDN and CDR2 FVKESK come from the germline V gene. This CDR3 spans 12 amino acids. V gave up 1 base and J gave up 6 bases, with 4 bases separating them. CDR3 coding DNA: TGTGCCAGCAGCCAAGGGGGCAATGAGCAGTTCTTC. Encoded protein: CASSQGGNEQFF.

The rearrangement links TRBV2 to TRBJ2-5; D unresolved. The CDR3 is made up of 15 amino acids. V was shortened by 3 bases and J by 2 bases, with 13 bases between the two germline ends. Looked up from germline, CDR1 is SNHLY and CDR2 is FYNNEI. The chain's CDR3 is CASSEGRTAQETQYF. CDR3 nucleotides: TGTGCCAGCAGTGAGGGCAGAACTGCACAAGAGACCCAGTACTTC.

The chain employs TRBV9 and TRBJ1-1; D remains ambiguous. The V gene lost 0 bases and the J gene lost 2 bases, with 11 bases spanning the gap. Germline assignment: CDR1 SGDLS and CDR2 YYNGEE. CDR3 length: 15 residues. The CDR3 sequence: CASSVVGSSNTEAFF. CDR3 bases: TGTGCCAGCAGCGTAGTAGGCAGCTCCAACACTGAAGCTTTCTTT.

The chain recombines TRBV6-5 with TRBJ2-3, with 8 bases that match TRBD1. Trimming took 8 bases from V and 5 from J; bases not matched to a gene: 9. Germline CDR1 and CDR2: MNHEY and SVGAGI. CDR3 length: 14 residues. The CDR3 here is CASGTGQGKDTQYF. The CDR3 coding sequence is TGTGCCAGCGGTACCGGACAGGGTAAAGATACGCAGTATTTT.